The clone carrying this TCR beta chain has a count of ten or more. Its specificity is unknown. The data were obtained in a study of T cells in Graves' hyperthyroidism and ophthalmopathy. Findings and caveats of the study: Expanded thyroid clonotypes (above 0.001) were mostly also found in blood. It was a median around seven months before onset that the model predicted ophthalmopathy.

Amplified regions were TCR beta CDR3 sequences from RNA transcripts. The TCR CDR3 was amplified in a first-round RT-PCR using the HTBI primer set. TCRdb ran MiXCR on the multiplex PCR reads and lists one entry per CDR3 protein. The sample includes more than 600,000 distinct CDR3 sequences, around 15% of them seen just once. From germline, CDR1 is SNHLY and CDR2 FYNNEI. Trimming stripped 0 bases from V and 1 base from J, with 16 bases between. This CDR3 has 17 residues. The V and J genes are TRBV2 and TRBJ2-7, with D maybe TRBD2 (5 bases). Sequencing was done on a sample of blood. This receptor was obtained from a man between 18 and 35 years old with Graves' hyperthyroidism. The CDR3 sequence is CASSEARAGRRSYEQYF. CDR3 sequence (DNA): TGTGCCAGCAGTGAAGCGCGGGCAGGCAGGAGGTCCTACGAGCAGTACTTC.